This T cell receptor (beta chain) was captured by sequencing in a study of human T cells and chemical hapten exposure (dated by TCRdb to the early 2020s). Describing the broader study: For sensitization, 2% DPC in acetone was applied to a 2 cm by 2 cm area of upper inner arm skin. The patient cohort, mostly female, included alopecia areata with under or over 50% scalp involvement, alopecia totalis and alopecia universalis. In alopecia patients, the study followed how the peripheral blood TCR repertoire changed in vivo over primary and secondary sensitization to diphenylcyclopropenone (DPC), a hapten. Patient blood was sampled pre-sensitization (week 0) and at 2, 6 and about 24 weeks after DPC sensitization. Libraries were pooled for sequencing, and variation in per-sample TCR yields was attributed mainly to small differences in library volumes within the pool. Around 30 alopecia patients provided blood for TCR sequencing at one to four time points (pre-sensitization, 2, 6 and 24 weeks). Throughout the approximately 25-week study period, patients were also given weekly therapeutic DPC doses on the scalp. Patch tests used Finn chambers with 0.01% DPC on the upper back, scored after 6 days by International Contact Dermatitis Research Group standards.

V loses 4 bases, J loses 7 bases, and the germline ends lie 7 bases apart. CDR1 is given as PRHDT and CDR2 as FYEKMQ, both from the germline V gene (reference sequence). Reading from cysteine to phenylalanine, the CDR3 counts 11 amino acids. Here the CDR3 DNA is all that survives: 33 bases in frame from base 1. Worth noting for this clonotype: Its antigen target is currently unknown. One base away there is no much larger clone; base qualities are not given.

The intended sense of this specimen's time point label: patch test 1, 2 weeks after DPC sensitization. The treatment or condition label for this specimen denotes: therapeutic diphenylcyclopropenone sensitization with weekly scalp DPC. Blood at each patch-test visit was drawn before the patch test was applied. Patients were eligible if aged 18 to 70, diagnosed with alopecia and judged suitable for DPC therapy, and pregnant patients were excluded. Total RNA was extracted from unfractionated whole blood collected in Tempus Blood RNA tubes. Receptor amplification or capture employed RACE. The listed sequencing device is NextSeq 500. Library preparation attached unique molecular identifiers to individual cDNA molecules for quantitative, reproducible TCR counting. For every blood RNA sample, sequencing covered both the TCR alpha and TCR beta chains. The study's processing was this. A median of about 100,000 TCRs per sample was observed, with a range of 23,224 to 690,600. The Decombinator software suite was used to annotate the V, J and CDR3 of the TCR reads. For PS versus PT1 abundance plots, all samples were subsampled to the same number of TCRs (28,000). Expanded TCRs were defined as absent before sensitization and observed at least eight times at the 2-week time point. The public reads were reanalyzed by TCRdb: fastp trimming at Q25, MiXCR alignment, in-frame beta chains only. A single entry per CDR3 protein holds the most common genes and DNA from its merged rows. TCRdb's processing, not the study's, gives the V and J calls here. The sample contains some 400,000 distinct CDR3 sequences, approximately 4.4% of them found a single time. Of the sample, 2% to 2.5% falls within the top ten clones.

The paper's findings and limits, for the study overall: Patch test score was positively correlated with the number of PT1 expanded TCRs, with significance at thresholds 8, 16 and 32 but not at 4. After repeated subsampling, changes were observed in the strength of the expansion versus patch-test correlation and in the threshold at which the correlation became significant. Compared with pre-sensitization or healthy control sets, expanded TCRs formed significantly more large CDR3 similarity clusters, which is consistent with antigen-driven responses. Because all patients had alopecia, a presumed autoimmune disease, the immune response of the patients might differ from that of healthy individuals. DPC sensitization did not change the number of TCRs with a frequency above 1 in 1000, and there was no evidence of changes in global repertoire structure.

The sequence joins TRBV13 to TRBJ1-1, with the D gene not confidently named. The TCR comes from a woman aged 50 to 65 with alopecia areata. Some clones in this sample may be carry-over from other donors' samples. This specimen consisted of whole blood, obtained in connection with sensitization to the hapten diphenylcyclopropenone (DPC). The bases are TGTGCCAGCAGCTCCCATGGTGAAGCTTTCTTT. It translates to CASSSHGEAFF.